The 27 T cell receptor beta chains presented below share a single source sample, sequenced in a study of neurological immune-mediated disorders. Time point reported: longitudinal time-point 2. TCRdb used MiXCR to reprocess the 5' RACE reads, holding one entry per CDR3 protein. The table records roughly 34,000 distinct CDR3 sequences, less than 15% of them present only once. Sample: PBMCs. The source is a woman aged 35 to 49 in good health.

Ten or more counts support this clonotype. The rearrangement links TRBV10-3 to TRBJ2-1; 13 bases are a match to TRBD2. The CDR3 extends over 15 amino acids. Germline loops: CDR1 ENHRY, CDR2 SYGVKD. Losses at the gene ends were 6 bases for V and 7 bases for J; bases not matched to a gene: 6. The chain's CDR3 is CAIRGTSGESNEQFF. The CDR3 DNA follows: TGTGCCATCAGGGGGACTAGCGGGGAATCAAATGAGCAGTTCTTC.

There are many counts of this clonotype. V is TRBV5-1 and J is TRBJ2-2; D gene ambiguous. Trimming shortened V by 4 bases and J by 7 bases, and 17 bases separated the two germline ends. Germline V CDR1 and CDR2: SGHRS, YFSETQ. This CDR3 has 15 amino acids. The chain's CDR3 is CASSGPPFQNGELFF. The CDR3 region has the DNA TGCGCCAGCAGCGGACCCCCATTTCAGAACGGGGAGCTGTTTTTT. Combining the CDR3 with reference TRBV5-1 and TRBJ2-2 gives the whole variable domain KAGVTQTPRYLIKTRGQQVTLSCSPISGHRSVSWYQQTPGQGLQFLFEYFSETQRNKGNFPGRFSGRQFSNSRSEMNVSTLELGDSALYLCASSGPPFQNGELFFGEGSRLTVL.

This clonotype was found many times. This chain links TRBV9 with TRBJ2-5; TRBD1 agrees at 11 bases. Germline CDR1 is SGDLS and CDR2 is YYNGEE. The ends lost 0 bases at V and 5 bases at J; junction bases unmatched: 3. This CDR3 region has 15 residues. CDR3 sequence (DNA): TGTGCCAGCAGCGTAGGGACAGGGGGCGCGGAGACCCAGTACTTC. Its translation is CASSVGTGGAETQYF.

This clonotype was counted many times. The chain combines TRBV5-1 with TRBJ2-7; D ambiguous. The V gene lost 4 bases and the J gene lost 0 bases, with 14 bases spanning the gap. The CDR3 is made up of 15 amino acids. CDR1 and CDR2 (germline): SGHRS, YFSETQ. CDR3 sequence (DNA): TGCGCCAGCAGCCCGTCGAGGAGTTCCTCCTACGAGCAGTACTTC. Its translation is CASSPSRSSSYEQYF. Drawing the rest from reference TRBV5-1 and TRBJ2-7, the complete variable domain is KAGVTQTPRYLIKTRGQQVTLSCSPISGHRSVSWYQQTPGQGLQFLFEYFSETQRNKGNFPGRFSGRQFSNSRSEMNVSTLELGDSALYLCASSPSRSSSYEQYFGPGTRLTVT.

The table lists this clonotype with many counts. The J gene is TRBJ1-3, the V gene TRBV20-1, with 11 bases matching TRBD1. This CDR3 spans 15 amino acids. With V trimmed by 6 bases and J by 4 bases, 8 bases remained unmatched. Germline values: CDR1 DFQATT, CDR2 SNEGSKA (reference sequence). CDR3 sequence reads: CSAEGQGVLGNTIYF. The CDR3 DNA follows: TGCAGTGCCGAGGGACAGGGGGTATTAGGAAACACCATATATTTT.

This clonotype was counted at least ten times. V and J are TRBV12-3 or TRBV12-4 and TRBJ2-3; 7 bases fit TRBD2. This CDR3 has 15 amino acids. J was trimmed by 5 bases and V by 9 bases; bases with no gene match: 14. Written as DNA, the CDR3 is TGTGCCAGAGCAGGATGGGCGGGAGAGAGAGATACGCAGTATTTT. This encodes CARAGWAGERDTQYF.

V is TRBV11-1 and J is TRBJ2-5; no definite D call. Germline lookup yields CDR1 SGHAT and CDR2 FQDESV (reference sequence). V was pared by 5 bases and J by 3 bases, with 13 bases between. The CDR3 has 14 amino acids. The CDR3: CASSPRTLEETQYF. The CDR3 DNA follows: TGTGCCAGCAGCCCGCGGACGTTGGAAGAGACCCAGTACTTC.

This clonotype was recorded many times. The chain has TRBV7-9 and TRBJ1-2; no reliable D call. The CDR3 totals 14 residues. Germline CDR1 reads SEHNR; CDR2 reads FQNEAQ (reference sequence). V was cut by 7 bases and J by 6 bases, with 18 bases left in between. CDR3 DNA: TGTGCCAGCACCCCTTTGGGCCCGATCCATGGCTACACCTTC. It translates to CASTPLGPIHGYTF. The variable domain in full, with the rest retrieved from reference TRBV7-9 and TRBJ1-2, is DTGVSQNPRHKITKRGQNVTFRCDPISEHNRLYWYRQTLGQGPEFLTYFQNEAQLEKSRLLSDRFSAERPKGSFSTLEIQRTEQGDSAMYLCASTPLGPIHGYTFGSGTRLTVV.

This clonotype was seen ten or more times. In DNA, the CDR3 is TGTGCCAGCAGTGACGGACAGGCGTTCCCCGGGGAGCTGTTTTTT. It yields the protein CASSDGQAFPGELFF. The J gene is TRBJ2-2, the V gene TRBV6-1; TRBD1 matches at 7 bases. Per germline, CDR1 MNHNS and CDR2 SASEGT. V was clipped by 3 bases and J by 6 bases; unmatched bases: 7. The CDR3 consists of 15 residues.

As to this clonotype: Sequence at one end of the junction differs from germline and may be a read error. The V gene is TRBV14, the J gene TRBJ2-1; no reliable D call. Germline CDR1 SGHDN, CDR2 FVKESK. The CDR3 has 16 amino acids. Here the CDR3 DNA reads TGTGCCAGCATCCAAGCTTGCCAGCGAGCCTACAATGAGCAGTTCTTC. Encoded protein: CASIQACQRAYNEQFF.

This clonotype was observed a handful of times. The V gene is TRBV18, the J gene TRBJ2-2, with TRBD2 as a possible D gene (5 bases). Trimming took 6 bases from V and 2 from J, leaving 10 bases between them. The CDR3 is 14 residues long. The germline gives CDR1 KGHSH, CDR2 LQKENI. The CDR3 DNA sequence: TGTGCCAGCTCGCCGACGGGAAACACCGGGGAGCTGTTTTTT. This translates into CASSPTGNTGELFF.

The table lists this clonotype with many counts. The chain carries TRBV7-2 and TRBJ2-7; D possibly corresponds to TRBD1 (6 bases). Germline assignment: CDR1 SGHTA and CDR2 FQGNSA. The V end was cut by 1 base, the J end by 3 bases, with 13 bases between. CDR3 length equals 15 residues. The CDR3 coding sequence is TGTGCCAGCAGCTTAGGGAACAGGGCACTCTACGAGCAGTACTTC. Protein product: CASSLGNRALYEQYF.

This clonotype was seen at least ten times. This sequence joins TRBV5-6 and TRBJ2-5; D gene unclear. Germline lookup yields CDR1 SGHDT and CDR2 YYEEEE. V was cut by 4 bases and J by 3 bases, with 7 bases left in between. There are 12 residues in the CDR3. The CDR3 DNA follows: TGTGCCAGCAGCCTGGACGAAGAGACCCAGTACTTC. This sequence encodes CASSLDEETQYF.

This clonotype was recorded at least ten times. The J gene is TRBJ1-1, the V gene TRBV12-3 or TRBV12-4; no clear D. Trimming took off 6 bases at V and 1 base at J, with 9 bases between the two ends. The CDR3 is 13 residues long. CDR3 coding DNA: TGTGCCAGCAGGCCTTGGCAGAACACTGAAGCTTTCTTT. The encoded protein is CASRPWQNTEAFF.

The rearrangement uses TRBV10-3 and TRBJ2-3; D perhaps matches TRBD2 (6 bases). This CDR3 contains 13 residues. In germline, CDR1 is ENHRY, CDR2 SYGVKD. Trimming left V 5 bases short and J 8 bases short, with 14 bases between. CDR3 sequence (DNA): TGTGCCATCAGTACCGTCCCGACTAGTACGCAGTATTTT. Amino acid sequence: CAISTVPTSTQYF.

This clonotype was counted at least ten times. The chain recombines TRBV4-1 with TRBJ2-3; D is unresolved. The CDR3 has 15 amino acids. CDR1 is MGHRA, CDR2 YSYEKL, per germline. Trimming took off 0 bases at V and 4 bases at J, with 11 bases between the two ends. CDR3 amino acids: CASSQDPQAPDTQYF. The CDR3 DNA follows: TGCGCCAGCAGCCAAGATCCGCAGGCCCCAGATACGCAGTATTTT.

Only a few counts were recorded for this clonotype. This CDR3 is CASSFGGNKNIQYF. The CDR3 nucleotides read TGTGCCAGCAGCTTCGGGGGGAACAAAAACATTCAGTACTTC. The genes are TRBV7-2 and TRBJ2-4; TRBD2 matches 7 bases. The V gene's germline CDR1 is SGHTA and CDR2 FQGNSA. The trim removed 3 bases at V and 3 bases at J, leaving 2 bases unmatched. This CDR3 comprises 14 residues.

This clonotype was recorded at least ten times. This chain connects TRBV29-1 to TRBJ1-1, with D tentatively TRBD1 (6 bases). Germline loops: CDR1 SQVTM, CDR2 ANQGSEA. The CDR3 length is 13 residues. Trimming cost V 8 bases and J 4 bases, with 17 bases left between them. CDR3 loop: CSTSRQAGTEAFF. The CDR3 coding sequence is TGCAGCACCTCCCGACAGGCCGGCACTGAAGCTTTCTTT.

As concerns this clonotype: A much larger clone sits a single nucleotide away, making a read error possible. The chain has TRBV12-3 or TRBV12-4 and TRBJ2-1; D is possibly TRBD2 (6 bases). Trimming removed 6 bases from V and 9 bases from J, with 24 bases in between. The CDR3 is 16 amino acids. For the CDR3, the DNA is TGTGCCAGCAGCCAAGATGGGACTGGCGGGTCGGGTGAGCAGTTCTTC. Translated: CASSQDGTGGSGEQFF.

This clonotype counts as medium-sized. The rearrangement uses TRBV7-2 and TRBJ2-5; D uncertain. Trimming took 5 bases from V and 5 from J, leaving 12 bases between them. The CDR3 has 13 residues. Germline lookup yields CDR1 SGHTA and CDR2 FQGNSA. The CDR3 here is CASSVLVRETQYF. DNA for the CDR3: TGTGCCAGCAGCGTCCTCGTTCGGGAGACCCAGTACTTC.

This clonotype was seen at least ten times. The chain recombines TRBV20-1 with TRBJ2-3; no firm D call. CDR1 and CDR2 from the germline V gene are DFQATT and SNEGSKA (reference sequence). V lost 5 bases and J lost 2, with 17 bases in between. CDR3 length equals 15 residues. CDR3 sequence (DNA): TGCAGTGCTGGGCGCTCTAGTAATCCCACAGATACGCAGTATTTT. Encoded protein: CSAGRSSNPTDTQYF.

This clonotype was observed many times. The chain is built from TRBV5-1 and TRBJ2-7, with 7 nucleotides matching TRBD1. The length of the CDR3 is 15 residues. V was clipped by 0 bases and J by 0 bases; unmatched bases: 3. Germline lookup yields CDR1 SGHRS and CDR2 YFSETQ. The CDR3 spells CASSLAGQPSYEQYF. The CDR3 bases are TGCGCCAGCAGCTTGGCGGGACAGCCCTCCTACGAGCAGTACTTC.

Many counts were recorded for this clonotype. The rearrangement joins TRBV10-3 to TRBJ2-1; a possible D gene is TRBD1 (6 bases). Germline CDR1 and CDR2: ENHRY and SYGVKD. Between the trimmed V and J ends, which lost 2 bases and 5 bases, there was a span of 19 bases. The CDR3 extends over 17 amino acids. DNA of the CDR3: TGTGCCATCAGTGAGGCTGCAAGGAGACAGGTTAACAATGAGCAGTTCTTC. As protein: CAISEAARRQVNNEQFF.

This clonotype was counted ten times or more. CDR3 amino acids: CSARDPVAGDTGELFF. CDR3 in DNA: TGCAGTGCTAGAGATCCGGTAGCGGGAGACACCGGGGAGCTGTTTTTT. V is TRBV20-1 and J is TRBJ2-2; 9 nucleotides agree with TRBD2. CDR1 is DFQATT and CDR2 is SNEGSKA in the germline V gene (reference sequence). This CDR3 region has 16 residues. J gave up 3 bases and V 0 bases, and 5 bases lay outside the gene matches.

This clonotype was observed many times. J is TRBJ1-2 and V is TRBV20-1, with 11 bases that match TRBD1. There are 15 residues in the CDR3. Trimming removed 5 bases from V and 8 bases from J; junction bases left unmatched: 13. Germline V gene sequence: CDR1 DFQATT, CDR2 SNEGSKA (reference sequence). The CDR3 region is CSAWKVGQGAGGYTF. Written as DNA, the CDR3 is TGCAGTGCTTGGAAGGTTGGACAGGGGGCAGGAGGCTACACCTTC.

This clonotype is medium-sized in the sample. The CDR3 DNA reads as TGTGCCAGCAATCAACAGGGGGCAAGCAATCAGCCCCAGCATTTT. Protein sequence: CASNQQGASNQPQHF. The chain combines TRBV6-2 or TRBV6-3 with TRBJ1-5, with 9 positions matching TRBD1. This CDR3 has 15 residues. Germline V gives CDR1 MNHEY, CDR2 SVGEGT. Trimming removed 7 bases from V and 1 base from J; junction bases left unmatched: 5.

Sample share makes this clonotype medium-sized. This chain links TRBV6-1 with TRBJ2-2; D remains unclear. Looked up from germline, CDR1 is MNHNS and CDR2 is SASEGT. V was shortened by 2 bases and J by 2 bases, with 15 bases between the two germline ends. The CDR3 spans 17 residues. The CDR3 nucleotides read TGTGCCAGCAGTGAATATCCCCTAACAGTAAACACCGGGGAGCTGTTTTTT. Translating gives CASSEYPLTVNTGELFF.